This TCR beta chain was documented in a study of blood T cells in healthy people across ages. Whole-study results and caveats: Naive T cell percentage showed a strong correlation with the diversity of TCR beta. Among T cells, TCR beta diversity per million cells dropped roughly linearly as age rose.

This clonotype was counted between two and nine times. Its matching antigen is unknown. Trimming removed 2 bases from V and 0 bases from J, with 14 bases in between. The CDR3 has 17 amino acids. Looked up from germline, CDR1 is DFQATT and CDR2 is SNEGSKA (reference sequence). Alongside a J-beta primer mix, a sample-barcoded 5' primer served in a second PCR lasting about 7 to 11 cycles. Each TCR beta cDNA got a 12-nucleotide random molecular identifier. A single record per CDR3 protein comes from TCRdb applying MiXCR to the 5' RACE reads. The data contain fewer than 2,000,000 distinct CDR3 sequences, around 35% of them seen just once; the ten biggest clones take up approximately 11%.

This rearrangement joins TRBV20-1 to TRBJ1-6; possible D gene TRBD1, 6 bases. The TCR comes from a woman aged 30 to 39 in good health. Sequencing input: blood. The CDR3 spells CSARPRTASSYNSPLHF. The CDR3, as DNA: TGCAGTGCTAGACCCCGGACAGCGAGCTCCTATAATTCACCCCTCCACTTT.